Presented here are 24 T cell receptor beta chains from one specimen sequenced in a study of PD-1 blockade in mismatch repair-deficient tumors. The method was immunoSEQ multiplex PCR; TCRdb's version includes in-frame clones alone and lacks a portion of them. The sample shows tens of thousands of clones, approximately 80% of them seen only once. The material sequenced was peripheral blood, taken 4 weeks after starting pembrolizumab. These TCRs come from an adult with mismatch repair-deficient cancer.

V is TRBV5-1 and J is TRBJ2-2; D call uncertain. Germline-derived CDR1 and CDR2 are SGHRS and YFSETQ. The V gene lost 9 bases and the J gene lost 6 bases, with 15 bases spanning the gap. CDR3 length equals 13 residues. The CDR3 reads CANKVAYAGELFF. The CDR3 DNA reads as TGCGCCAACAAGGTTGCCTACGCCGGGGAGCTGTTTTTT.

J is TRBJ1-1 and V is TRBV19, with D hard to call. This CDR3 contains 14 residues. V lost 2 bases, J lost 7 bases, and 14 bases lay in between. Germline V CDR1 and CDR2: LNHDA, SQIVND (reference sequence). This CDR3 is CASSISSRSFEAFF. For the CDR3, the DNA is TGTGCCAGTAGTATAAGCAGCAGGTCATTTGAAGCTTTCTTT.

The chain employs TRBV7-6 and TRBJ1-5; 7 bases line up with TRBD1. The germline CDR1 and CDR2 sequences are SGHVS and FNYEAQ. The CDR3 is made up of 20 amino acids. Trimming took 3 bases from V and 0 from J; bases not matched to a gene: 17. CDR3 protein: CASSFETGPYLLYSNQPQHF. CDR3 sequence (DNA): TGTGCCAGCAGCTTCGAGACAGGGCCCTATCTTCTATATAGCAATCAGCCCCAGCATTTT.

The chain has TRBV7-6 and TRBJ2-4, with 12 bases fitting TRBD1. There are 20 residues in the CDR3. The germline CDR1 and CDR2 sequences are SGHVS and FNYEAQ. J gave up 0 bases and V 1 base, and 10 bases lay outside the gene matches. CDR3 region: CASSLGGTGGAMVAKNIQYF. The CDR3, as DNA: TGTGCCAGCAGCTTAGGAGGGACAGGGGGCGCGATGGTAGCCAAAAACATTCAGTACTTC.

This sequence joins TRBV19 and TRBJ2-1, with no clear D. Trimming shortened V by 2 bases and J by 5 bases, and 4 bases separated the two germline ends. CDR1 is LNHDA, CDR2 SQIVND, per germline (reference sequence). This CDR3 region has 12 residues. CDR3: CASSISNNEQFF. CDR3 sequence (DNA): TGTGCCAGTAGTATAAGTAACAATGAGCAGTTCTTC.

CDR3 coding DNA: TGTGCCAGCAGCTTCGGGTACGGGAGGATCTACGAGCAGTACTTC. Translating it yields CASSFGYGRIYEQYF. This chain connects TRBV7-3 to TRBJ2-7, with 7 bases that match TRBD2. The V gene's germline CDR1 is SGHTA and CDR2 FQGTGA. The junction had 8 bases not matched to a gene; V was cut back by 3 bases and J by 3 bases. The CDR3 is 15 residues long.

The chain employs TRBV19 and TRBJ2-7, with 8 nucleotides matching TRBD2. The germline CDR1 and CDR2 sequences are LNHDA and SQIVND (reference sequence). The CDR3 has 13 amino acids. With V trimmed by 5 bases and J by 6 bases, 6 bases remained unmatched. DNA of the CDR3: TGTGCCAGTAGTCCCCGGGGACTAGTCGAGCAGTACTTC. Translation gives CASSPRGLVEQYF.

CDR3 bases: TGTGCCATCAGTGAGTTTAGCGGATACTACAATGAGCAGTTCTTC. As protein: CAISEFSGYYNEQFF. The chain carries TRBV10-3 and TRBJ2-1, with D possibly being TRBD2 (6 bases). Trimming removed 1 base at V and 3 bases at J, with 10 bases between. The CDR3 contains 15 residues. The germline V gene encodes CDR1 ENHRY and CDR2 SYGVKD.

This clone turned up a few times. The rearrangement links TRBV27 to TRBJ2-7, with D possibly TRBD2 on 6 matching bases. From germline, CDR1 is MNHEY and CDR2 SMNVEV (reference sequence). Trimming cost V 9 bases and J 2 bases, with 17 bases left between them. This CDR3 has 14 amino acids. The CDR3 sequence is CASATGDWPYEQYF. The CDR3 DNA reads TGTGCCAGTGCAACGGGGGACTGGCCCTACGAGCAGTACTTC.

This sequence joins TRBV19 and TRBJ1-2; D ambiguous. Trimming stripped 4 bases from V and 5 bases from J, with 17 bases between. The CDR3 runs 15 residues. CDR1 LNHDA and CDR2 SQIVND come from the germline V gene (reference sequence). This CDR3 reads CASSTRVVWSYGYTF. The CDR3 DNA follows: TGTGCCAGTAGTACAAGGGTTGTCTGGTCATATGGCTACACCTTC.

The chain carries TRBV11-3 and TRBJ2-1; D assignment may be TRBD1 or TRBD2 (6 bases each). Per germline, CDR1 SGHNT and CDR2 YENEEA. The V and J ends lost 5 bases and 6 bases respectively, with 14 bases between them. This CDR3 spans 14 amino acids. The CDR3 coding sequence is TGTGCCAGCAGCCTCGAGGGGGGCGTCAATGAGCAGTTCTTC. Translated, it gives CASSLEGGVNEQFF. Drawing the rest from reference TRBV11-3 and TRBJ2-1, the complete variable domain is EAGVVQSPRYKIIEKKQPVAFWCNPISGHNTLYWYLQNLGQGPELLIRYENEEAVDDSQLPKDRFSAERLKGVDSTLKIQPAELGDSAVYLCASSLEGGVNEQFFGPGTRLTVL.

The rearrangement joins TRBV7-2 to TRBJ2-5; D possibly corresponds to TRBD1 (5 bases). This CDR3 has 13 amino acids. Trimming left V 1 base short and J 2 bases short, with 5 bases between. Germline V CDR1 and CDR2: SGHTA, FQGNSA. The CDR3 sequence: CASSLGQQETQYF. Written as DNA, the CDR3 is TGTGCCAGCAGCTTAGGACAGCAAGAGACCCAGTACTTC.

The chain links TRBV6-5 to TRBJ2-4; 7 nucleotides agree with TRBD1. Looked up from germline, CDR1 is MNHEY and CDR2 is SVGAGI. The CDR3 is 16 amino acids. With 0 bases clipped from V and 0 bases from J, the junction kept 2 bases outside the gene matches. CDR3 residues: CASSYSTGTAKNIQYF. In nucleotides, the CDR3 is TGTGCCAGCAGTTACTCGACAGGGACAGCCAAAAACATTCAGTACTTC.

The V gene is TRBV29-1, the J gene TRBJ1-4; D is perhaps TRBD1 (6 bases). CDR1 and CDR2 (germline): SQVTM, ANQGSEA. This CDR3 is built from 13 residues. With 5 bases removed from V and 8 bases from J, the gap between germline ends came to 15 bases. CDR3 nucleotide sequence: TGCAGCGTTTTGTGGGGACATGGGGAAAAACTGTTTTTT. Translated, it gives CSVLWGHGEKLFF. Looking up the rest from reference TRBV29-1 and TRBJ1-4 gives the full variable domain: SAVISQKPSRDICQRGTSLTIQCQVDSQVTMMFWYRQQPGQSLTLIATANQGSEATYESGFVIDKFPISRPNLTFSTLTVSNMSPEDSSIYLCSVLWGHGEKLFFGSGTQLSVL.

This clone was observed once. V usage is TRBV2 and J usage is TRBJ2-7, with D maybe TRBD1 (5 bases). Germline V gene data show CDR1 as SNHLY and CDR2 as FYNNEI. Deletions cut 6 bases from V and 2 bases from J, with 17 bases between. This CDR3 comprises 15 residues. This chain's CDR3 is CASSQQRKGTYEQYF. The CDR3 DNA reads TGTGCCAGCAGCCAACAACGAAAGGGGACCTACGAGCAGTACTTC.

V is TRBV19 and J is TRBJ1-1, with TRBD1 identical over 7 bases. The germline gives CDR1 LNHDA, CDR2 SQIVND (reference sequence). The length of the CDR3 is 14 residues. J lost 5 bases, V lost 6 bases, and 9 bases had no gene match. DNA of the CDR3: TGTGCCAGTAGCCGCGACAGGGTTTGGACTGAAGCTTTCTTT. Translated, it gives CASSRDRVWTEAFF.

This chain uses TRBV11-2 with TRBJ1-1; D is unclear. CDR1 and CDR2 (germline): SGHAT, FQNNGV. The CDR3 is 12 amino acids. V lost 0 bases and J 7 bases, leaving 6 bases between the germline ends. CDR3 amino acids: CASSLDWSEAFF. DNA of the CDR3: TGTGCCAGCAGCTTAGATTGGAGTGAAGCTTTCTTT. Drawing the rest from reference TRBV11-2 and TRBJ1-1, the complete variable domain is EAGVAQSPRYKIIEKRQSVAFWCNPISGHATLYWYQQILGQGPKLLIQFQNNGVVDDSQLPKDRFSAERLKGVDSTLKIQPAKLEDSAVYLCASSLDWSEAFFGQGTRLTVV.

The genes are TRBV5-6 and TRBJ2-1; 8 nucleotides align to TRBD2. J lost 6 bases, V lost 3 bases, and 8 bases had no gene match. Germline values: CDR1 SGHDT, CDR2 YYEEEE. This CDR3 is 15 amino acids long. The CDR3 DNA reads as TGTGCCAGCAGCTCCGGGACTAGGGGTATCAATGAGCAGTTCTTC. This encodes CASSSGTRGINEQFF.

The rearrangement links TRBV4-2 to TRBJ2-6; 7 positions match TRBD1. The J segment lost 1 base and the V segment lost 2 bases, leaving 5 bases of the junction unmatched. CDR3 length: 17 amino acids. CDR1 is LGHNA, CDR2 YNFKEQ, per germline. Here the CDR3 DNA reads TGTGCCAGCAGCCAAACAGGGGTTTCATCTGGGGCCAACGTCCTGACTTTC. It is translated as CASSQTGVSSGANVLTF.

The chain carries TRBV5-4 and TRBJ2-2, with D possibly matching TRBD1 (5 bases). Trimming cost V 4 bases and J 0 bases, with 13 bases left between them. The CDR3 totals 16 residues. Germline V gives CDR1 SGHNT, CDR2 YYREEE (reference sequence). The CDR3: CASSPLPGTNTGELFF. CDR3 nucleotides: TGTGCCAGCAGCCCGCTCCCAGGGACGAACACCGGGGAGCTGTTTTTT.

The chain combines TRBV15 with TRBJ2-4; possible D gene TRBD1, 6 bases. This CDR3 is 16 amino acids long. With 0 bases removed from V and 8 bases from J, the gap between germline ends came to 17 bases. CDR1 and CDR2 from the germline V gene are LNHNV and YYDKDF (reference sequence). CDR3 sequence: CATSRDQGQGQDIQYF. CDR3 nucleotide sequence: TGTGCCACCAGCAGAGATCAGGGCCAGGGACAAGACATTCAGTACTTC.

CDR3 bases: TGTGCCAGTAGTGCGACAGCTACGAACACCGGGGAGCTGTTTTTT. Encoded protein: CASSATATNTGELFF. This chain connects TRBV19 to TRBJ2-2, with D perhaps matching TRBD1 (5 bases). Germline CDR1 is LNHDA and CDR2 is SQIVND (reference sequence). CDR3 length equals 15 residues. Trimming pared 5 bases from V and 0 bases from J, leaving 10 bases between.

The chain combines TRBV7-9 with TRBJ1-2, with 7 bases that match TRBD1. V was clipped by 3 bases and J by 1 base; unmatched bases: 5. Germline V gene lookup returns CDR1 SEHNR and CDR2 FQNEAQ (reference sequence). CDR3 length: 15 residues. The CDR3 spells CASSLGTDYNYGYTF. Written as DNA, the CDR3 is TGTGCCAGCAGCTTGGGGACAGATTATAACTATGGCTACACCTTC.

This clone occurred once. The chain employs TRBV7-3 and TRBJ2-5; possibly TRBD1 for D (6 bases). Germline CDR1 SGHTA, CDR2 FQGTGA. The CDR3 sequence is 13 residues long. V was trimmed by 3 bases and J by 3 bases, leaving 8 bases between them. The CDR3 loop reads CASSFAGEETQYF. CDR3 DNA sequence: TGTGCCAGCAGCTTTGCAGGGGAAGAGACCCAGTACTTC.